This T cell receptor (beta chain) was found in a study of cytomegalovirus exposure and HLA in healthy donors. Study-level findings and limits: Subsequent analysis of the 120 or so validation repertoires found a tendency for first-cohort TCR clusters to co-occur. Listed as cytomegalovirus-associated were approximately 160 TCR beta chains. Specificity for CMV antigens was confirmed in vitro for a few of the CMV-associated chains. Both high specificity and high sensitivity reportedly marked the classifier's diagnosis of cytomegalovirus status.

Germline V lookup: CDR1 SGDLS, CDR2 YYNGEE. There are 15 residues in the CDR3. The J segment lost 4 bases and the V segment lost 2 bases, leaving 3 bases of the junction unmatched. A remark on this clone: Its antigen is not known.

Assay used: immunoSEQ multiplex PCR; TCRdb lists only in-frame clones, some missing. Counted here are approximately 160,000 clones, approximately 86% occurring once; the ten biggest clones make up 2% to 2.5%. The receptor's source is a woman younger than 35 in good health and CMV-seronegative. This chain uses TRBV9 with TRBJ1-4; 9 bases are a match to TRBD1. Material for sequencing was PBMCs. CDR3 sequence reads: CASSVRDRDNEKLFF. In DNA form, the CDR3 reads TGTGCCAGCAGCGTCCGGGACAGGGATAATGAAAAACTGTTTTTT. The full variable domain, with the rest looked up from reference TRBV9 and TRBJ1-4, is DSGVTQTPKHLITATGQRVTLRCSPRSGDLSVYWYQQSLDQGLQFLIQYYNGEERAKGNILERFSAQQFPDLHSELNLSSLELGDSALYFCASSVRDRDNEKLFFGSGTQLSVL.